Following are 19 T cell receptor beta chains from one sample sequenced in a study of blood T cells in healthy people across ages. The use of a sample-barcoded 5' primer and a J-beta primer mix characterized a second PCR of roughly 7 to 12 cycles. Each CDR3 protein gets one entry after TCRdb re-called the 5' RACE reads with MiXCR. The repertoire holds hundreds of thousands of distinct CDR3 sequences, with 45% to 70% as singletons. The sample consisted of blood. These receptors were taken from a middle-aged man in good health.

The CDR3 DNA sequence: TGTGCCAGCAGCAATGTTCAGGACAGGGGATCAGATACGCAGTATTTT. Its translation is CASSNVQDRGSDTQYF. The chain couples TRBV21-1 to TRBJ2-3; the tabulated D call, TRBD1, remains unverified against the DNA. TRBV21-1 constitutes a pseudogene. This CDR3 has 16 amino acids.

The chain has TRBV29-1 and TRBJ1-5; D is possibly TRBD1 (5 bases). This CDR3 region has 13 residues. Deletions cut 5 bases from V and 6 bases from J, with 14 bases between. Germline CDR1 and CDR2: SQVTM and ANQGSEA. CDR3 nucleotide sequence: TGCAGCGTTCTTCAGGGAGAAGGTCAGCCCCAGCATTTT. Protein: CSVLQGEGQPQHF. Together with reference TRBV29-1 and TRBJ1-5, the CDR3 gives the full variable domain: SAVISQKPSRDICQRGTSLTIQCQVDSQVTMMFWYRQQPGQSLTLIATANQGSEATYESGFVIDKFPISRPNLTFSTLTVSNMSPEDSSIYLCSVLQGEGQPQHFGDGTRLSIL.

This clonotype was recorded once. This chain connects TRBV25-1 to TRBJ2-1; 14 bases fit TRBD2. In germline, CDR1 is MGHDK, CDR2 SYGVNS. Trimming took 7 bases from V and 7 from J; bases not matched to a gene: 6. The CDR3 totals 15 residues. CDR3 amino acids: CASIAGTSGRNEQFF. The DNA of the CDR3 is TGTGCCAGCATAGCGGGGACTAGCGGGAGAAATGAGCAGTTCTTC.

V usage is TRBV12-3 or TRBV12-4 and J usage is TRBJ2-4; 7 bases agree with TRBD1. The J segment lost 6 bases and the V segment lost 8 bases, leaving 16 bases of the junction unmatched. This CDR3 spans 16 amino acids. CDR3 bases: TGTGCCAGCGGGACCCAAAGACAGGGATCGATAAACATTCAGTACTTC. Translating it yields CASGTQRQGSINIQYF.

This rearrangement joins TRBV7-2 to TRBJ2-1, with D perhaps matching TRBD1 (6 bases). V was shortened by 6 bases and J by 5 bases, with 17 bases between the two germline ends. Germline V CDR1 and CDR2: SGHTA, FQGNSA. CDR3 length: 15 amino acids. This CDR3 is CASRTWGLNNNEQFF. The DNA of the CDR3 is TGTGCCAGCAGAACGTGGGGGCTAAACAACAATGAGCAGTTCTTC.

This clonotype was observed a few times. V usage is TRBV12-3 or TRBV12-4 and J usage is TRBJ2-7; D is unclear. The V and J ends lost 5 bases and 2 bases respectively, with 13 bases between them. The CDR3 is 14 residues long. The CDR3 reads CASSDIRPTYEQYF. The CDR3 DNA reads TGTGCCAGCAGTGACATTCGACCCACCTACGAGCAGTACTTC.

This clonotype has only a few counts. The chain uses TRBV15 and TRBJ2-5, with a tentative D call TRBD2 (5 bases). V dropped 4 bases and J dropped 1 base, with 13 bases sitting between them. CDR3 length equals 15 residues. Germline CDR1 and CDR2: LNHNV and YYDKDF (reference sequence). The CDR3 DNA sequence: TGTGCCACCAGCAAGGAGACCGGGGTCCAAGAGACCCAGTACTTC. It codes for CATSKETGVQETQYF.

V gene TRBV7-2 combines with J gene TRBJ1-2; a possible D gene is TRBD1 (6 bases). Germline assignment: CDR1 SGHTA and CDR2 FQGNSA. V lost 5 bases, J lost 4 bases, and 11 bases lay in between. This CDR3 spans 13 amino acids. The CDR3 reads CASSPGVVYGYTF. As DNA, the CDR3 is TGTGCCAGCAGCCCAGGGGTTGTCTATGGCTACACCTTC.

The rearrangement joins TRBV11-3 to TRBJ1-4; TRBD1 matches at 8 bases. The junction had 9 bases not matched to a gene; V was cut back by 5 bases and J by 7 bases. This CDR3 spans 15 amino acids. From germline, CDR1 is SGHNT and CDR2 YENEEA. The CDR3 DNA is TGTGCCAGCAGCGGAACAGGGGGTTACGGTGAAAAACTGTTTTTT. Translation gives CASSGTGGYGEKLFF.

The chain has TRBV7-2 and TRBJ1-4; 7 bases agree with TRBD1. Trimming cost V 5 bases and J 5 bases; bases outside gene matches: 8. This CDR3 spans 15 amino acids. CDR1 SGHTA and CDR2 FQGNSA come from the germline V gene. Here the CDR3 reads CASSPTGTENEKLFF. Here the CDR3 DNA reads TGTGCCAGCAGCCCGACGGGGACAGAGAATGAAAAACTGTTTTTT.

V usage is TRBV20-1 and J usage is TRBJ2-3; 9 bases are shared with TRBD1. This CDR3 has 15 residues. V lost 6 bases, J lost 3 bases, and 10 bases stayed unmatched. Germline CDR1 is DFQATT and CDR2 is SNEGSKA (reference sequence). As DNA, the CDR3 is TGCAGTGCCCTGATACCGGGACAGGGAACAGATACGCAGTATTTT. This translates into CSALIPGQGTDTQYF.

This clonotype has a handful of counts. The chain couples TRBV20-1 to TRBJ1-2; TRBD1 agrees at 9 bases. Germline CDR1 and CDR2: DFQATT and SNEGSKA (reference sequence). The CDR3 runs 14 residues. The ends lost 0 bases at V and 4 bases at J; junction bases unmatched: 3. The CDR3 DNA is TGCAGTGCTAGAGATCAGGGACAGGGCTATGGCTACACCTTC. It encodes CSARDQGQGYGYTF.

The chain joins TRBV7-9 to TRBJ1-5; D remains ambiguous. The ends were cut back, 2 bases at V and 10 bases at J, with 12 bases in the middle. This CDR3 spans 13 amino acids. The germline CDR1 and CDR2 sequences are SEHNR and FQNEAQ (reference sequence). The CDR3 sequence is CASSLIGREPQHF. DNA of the CDR3: TGTGCCAGCAGCTTAATCGGCCGGGAACCCCAGCATTTT.

The V call is TRBV6-5, the J call TRBJ2-2; 9 positions agree with TRBD1. The CDR3 extends over 14 amino acids. The germline V gene encodes CDR1 MNHEY and CDR2 SVGAGI. J lost 4 bases, V lost 6 bases, and 3 bases had no gene match. CDR3 sequence (DNA): TGTGCCAGCAGAGGGACAGGGCCCACCGGGGAGCTGTTTTTT. Its translation: CASRGTGPTGELFF.

This clonotype was recorded a few times. The V and J genes are TRBV4-2 and TRBJ2-5; D is undetermined. The CDR3 length is 15 residues. CDR1 LGHNA and CDR2 YNFKEQ come from the germline V gene. The V end was cut by 0 bases, the J end by 0 bases, with 8 bases between. CDR3 in amino acids: CASSQEGDYQETQYF. The CDR3 DNA sequence: TGTGCCAGCAGCCAAGAAGGAGATTACCAAGAGACCCAGTACTTC.

The chain is built from TRBV29-1 and TRBJ1-1; D gene ambiguous. Trimming stripped 4 bases from V and 11 bases from J, with 8 bases between. Germline V gene data show CDR1 as SQVTM and CDR2 as ANQGSEA. The CDR3 consists of 9 residues. CDR3 in DNA: TGCAGCGTTGGGGGAACTGCTTTCTTT. This codes for CSVGGTAFF.

Many counts were recorded for this clonotype. The rearrangement links TRBV7-2 to TRBJ2-5, with D unclear. The ends were cut back, 1 base at V and 2 bases at J, with 20 bases in the middle. The length of the CDR3 is 18 residues. Per the germline V gene, CDR1 is SGHTA and CDR2 is FQGNSA. In DNA form, the CDR3 reads TGTGCCAGCAGCTTAGGGGTCAACAGCCGTTCTTTTCAAGAGACCCAGTACTTC. Translating gives CASSLGVNSRSFQETQYF.

This clonotype came up a few times. V gene TRBV7-2 combines with J gene TRBJ2-3; possibly TRBD2 for D (6 bases). V lost 0 bases and J 4 bases, leaving 14 bases between the germline ends. This CDR3 comprises 16 residues. CDR1 is SGHTA and CDR2 is FQGNSA in the germline V gene. CDR3 coding DNA: TGTGCCAGCAGCTTAGCGCTCGCCCCGGGGGCAGATACGCAGTATTTT. The encoded protein is CASSLALAPGADTQYF.

The V and J genes are TRBV4-1 and TRBJ1-3; D gene uncertain. Trimming removed 1 base at V and 2 bases at J, with 3 bases between. Germline loops: CDR1 MGHRA, CDR2 YSYEKL. This CDR3 comprises 13 residues. The CDR3 loop reads CASSQVPGNTIYF. CDR3 DNA: TGCGCCAGCAGCCAAGTTCCTGGAAACACCATATATTTT.